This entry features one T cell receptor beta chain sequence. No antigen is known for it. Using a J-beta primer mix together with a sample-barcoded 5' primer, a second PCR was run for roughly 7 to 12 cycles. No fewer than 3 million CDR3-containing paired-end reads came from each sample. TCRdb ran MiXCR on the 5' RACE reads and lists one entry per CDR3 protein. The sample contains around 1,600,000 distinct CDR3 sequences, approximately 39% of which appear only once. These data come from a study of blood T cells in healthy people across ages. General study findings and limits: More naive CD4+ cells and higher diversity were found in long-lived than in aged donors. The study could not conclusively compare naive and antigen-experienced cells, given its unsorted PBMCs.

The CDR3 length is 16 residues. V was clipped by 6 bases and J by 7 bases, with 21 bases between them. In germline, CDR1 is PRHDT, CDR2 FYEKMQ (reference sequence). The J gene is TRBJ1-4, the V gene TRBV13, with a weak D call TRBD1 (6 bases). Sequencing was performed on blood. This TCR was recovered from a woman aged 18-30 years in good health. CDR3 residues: CASSIGEGWGAEKLFF. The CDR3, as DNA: TGTGCCAGCAGTATCGGCGAGGGGTGGGGGGCTGAAAAACTGTTTTTT.